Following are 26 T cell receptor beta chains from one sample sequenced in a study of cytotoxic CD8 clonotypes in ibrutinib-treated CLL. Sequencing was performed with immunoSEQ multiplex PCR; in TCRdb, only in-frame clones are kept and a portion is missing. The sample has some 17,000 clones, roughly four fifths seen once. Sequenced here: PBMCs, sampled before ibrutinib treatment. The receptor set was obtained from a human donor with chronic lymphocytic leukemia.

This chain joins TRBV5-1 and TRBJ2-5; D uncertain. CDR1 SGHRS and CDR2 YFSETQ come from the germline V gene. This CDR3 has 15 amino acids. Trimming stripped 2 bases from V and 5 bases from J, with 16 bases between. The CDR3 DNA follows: TGCGCCAGCAGCTTACCGGACCCCTGGCGTGAGACCCAGTACTTC. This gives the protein CASSLPDPWRETQYF.

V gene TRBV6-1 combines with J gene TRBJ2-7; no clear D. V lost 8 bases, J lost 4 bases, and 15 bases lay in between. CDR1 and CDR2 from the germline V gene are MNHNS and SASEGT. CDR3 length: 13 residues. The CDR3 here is CASSFGPEYEQYF. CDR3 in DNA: TGTGCCAGCTCCTTTGGTCCGGAGTACGAGCAGTACTTC.

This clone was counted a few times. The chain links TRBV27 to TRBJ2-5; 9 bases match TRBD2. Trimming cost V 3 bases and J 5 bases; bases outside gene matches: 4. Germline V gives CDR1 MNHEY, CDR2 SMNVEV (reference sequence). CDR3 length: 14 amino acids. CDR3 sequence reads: CASSFSGSIETQYF. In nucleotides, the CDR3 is TGTGCCAGCAGTTTTAGCGGGAGTATCGAGACCCAGTACTTC.

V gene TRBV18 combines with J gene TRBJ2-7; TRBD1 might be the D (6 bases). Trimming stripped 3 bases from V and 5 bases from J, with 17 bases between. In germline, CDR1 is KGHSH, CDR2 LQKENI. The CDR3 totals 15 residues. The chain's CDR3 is CASSPPGQWLDEQYF. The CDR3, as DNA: TGTGCCAGCTCACCCCCGGGACAATGGTTGGACGAGCAGTACTTC.

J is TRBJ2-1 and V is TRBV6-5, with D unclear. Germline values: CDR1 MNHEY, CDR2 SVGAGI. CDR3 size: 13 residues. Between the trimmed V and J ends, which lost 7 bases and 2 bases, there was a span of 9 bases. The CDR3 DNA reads TGTGCCAGCACTACTCGACCCTACAATGAGCAGTTCTTC. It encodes CASTTRPYNEQFF.

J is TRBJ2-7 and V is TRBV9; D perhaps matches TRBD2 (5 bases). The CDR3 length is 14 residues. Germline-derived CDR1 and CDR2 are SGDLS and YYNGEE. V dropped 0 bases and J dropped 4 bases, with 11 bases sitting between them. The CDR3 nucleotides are TGTGCCAGCAGCGTAGAGAACGAGGGATACGAGCAGTACTTC. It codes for CASSVENEGYEQYF.

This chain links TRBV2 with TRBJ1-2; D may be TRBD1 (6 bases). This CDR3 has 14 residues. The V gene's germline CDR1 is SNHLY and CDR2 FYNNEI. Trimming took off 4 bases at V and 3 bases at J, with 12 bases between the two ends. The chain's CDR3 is CASSASGADYGYTF. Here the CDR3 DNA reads TGTGCCAGCAGTGCATCGGGGGCTGACTATGGCTACACCTTC.

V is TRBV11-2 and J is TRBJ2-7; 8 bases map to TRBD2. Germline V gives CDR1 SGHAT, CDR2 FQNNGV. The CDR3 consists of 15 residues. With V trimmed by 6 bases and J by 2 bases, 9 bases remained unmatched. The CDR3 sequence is CASRLADGGTYEQYF. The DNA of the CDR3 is TGTGCCAGCAGACTAGCGGATGGGGGGACCTACGAGCAGTACTTC.

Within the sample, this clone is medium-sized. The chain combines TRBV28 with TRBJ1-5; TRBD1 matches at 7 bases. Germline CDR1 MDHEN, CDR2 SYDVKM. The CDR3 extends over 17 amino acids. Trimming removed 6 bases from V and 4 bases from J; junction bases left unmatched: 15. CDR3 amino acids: CASRDPLRDSPNQPQHF. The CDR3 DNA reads TGTGCCAGCAGAGATCCCCTACGGGACAGTCCGAATCAGCCCCAGCATTTT.

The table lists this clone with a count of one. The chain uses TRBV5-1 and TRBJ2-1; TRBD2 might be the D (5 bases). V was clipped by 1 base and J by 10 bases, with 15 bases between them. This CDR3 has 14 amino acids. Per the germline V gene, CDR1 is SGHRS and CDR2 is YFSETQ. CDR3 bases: TGCGCCAGCAGCTTGCAAGCGGTGGTCGTCGAGCAGTTCTTC. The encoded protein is CASSLQAVVVEQFF. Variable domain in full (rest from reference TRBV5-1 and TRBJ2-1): KAGVTQTPRYLIKTRGQQVTLSCSPISGHRSVSWYQQTPGQGLQFLFEYFSETQRNKGNFPGRFSGRQFSNSRSEMNVSTLELGDSALYLCASSLQAVVVEQFFGPGTRLTVL.

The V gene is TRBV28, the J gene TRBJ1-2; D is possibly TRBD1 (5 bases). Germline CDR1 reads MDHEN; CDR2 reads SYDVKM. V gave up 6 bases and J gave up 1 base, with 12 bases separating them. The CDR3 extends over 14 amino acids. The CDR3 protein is CASSLGQGNYGYTF. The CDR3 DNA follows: TGTGCCAGCAGCCTGGGGCAGGGTAACTATGGCTACACCTTC.

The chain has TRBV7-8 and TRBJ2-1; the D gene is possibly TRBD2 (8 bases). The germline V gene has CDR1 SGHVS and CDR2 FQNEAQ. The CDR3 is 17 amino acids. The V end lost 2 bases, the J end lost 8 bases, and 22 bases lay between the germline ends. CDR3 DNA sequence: TGTGCCAGCAGCTTATCGCGGGAGGCCGTCAGGGGGGATGAGCAGTTCTTC. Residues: CASSLSREAVRGDEQFF.

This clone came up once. DNA of the CDR3: TGTGCCAGCAGTTACCTCGGCTCGGGCAATCAGCCCCAGCATTTT. This sequence encodes CASSYLGSGNQPQHF. The rearrangement uses TRBV6-6 and TRBJ1-5; no reliable D call. Germline V gene lookup returns CDR1 MNHNY and CDR2 SVGAGI (reference sequence). V shed 2 bases and J shed 2 bases, with 10 bases lying between them. This CDR3 spans 15 amino acids.

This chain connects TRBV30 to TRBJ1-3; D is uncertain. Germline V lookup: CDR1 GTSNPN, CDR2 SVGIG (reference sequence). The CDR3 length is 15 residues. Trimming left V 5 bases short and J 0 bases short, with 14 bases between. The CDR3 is CAWRKDGYSGNTIYF. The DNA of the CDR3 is TGTGCCTGGCGAAAGGACGGATACTCTGGAAACACCATATATTTT. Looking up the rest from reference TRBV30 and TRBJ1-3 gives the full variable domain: SQTIHQWPATLVQPVGSPLSLECTVEGTSNPNLYWYRQAAGRGLQLLFYSVGIGQISSEVPQNLSASRPQDRQFILSSKKLLLSDSGFYLCAWRKDGYSGNTIYFGEGSWLTVV.

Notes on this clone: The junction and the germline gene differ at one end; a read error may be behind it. The CDR3 loop reads CAGSLSTDTQYF. For the CDR3, the DNA is TGTGCCGGCAGCCTTAGCACAGATACGCAGTATTTT. The chain couples TRBV13 to TRBJ2-3; the D is unclear. Germline V gene data show CDR1 as PRHDT and CDR2 as FYEKMQ (reference sequence). The CDR3 loop spans 12 amino acids.

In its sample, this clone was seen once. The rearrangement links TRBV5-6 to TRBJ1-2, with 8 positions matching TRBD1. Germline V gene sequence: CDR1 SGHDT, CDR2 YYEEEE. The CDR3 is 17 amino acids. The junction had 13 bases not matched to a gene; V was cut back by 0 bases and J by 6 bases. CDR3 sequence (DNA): TGTGCCAGCAGCTTGGCCGGTCAGGGGGCGCGACTGCATGGCTACACCTTC. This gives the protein CASSLAGQGARLHGYTF.

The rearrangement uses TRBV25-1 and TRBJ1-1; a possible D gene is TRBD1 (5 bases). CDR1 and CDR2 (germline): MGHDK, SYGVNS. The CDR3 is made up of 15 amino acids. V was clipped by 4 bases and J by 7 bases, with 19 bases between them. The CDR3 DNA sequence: TGTGCCAGCAGTGCAAGGGACTTCGACCCCAGTGAAGCTTTCTTT. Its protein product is CASSARDFDPSEAFF.

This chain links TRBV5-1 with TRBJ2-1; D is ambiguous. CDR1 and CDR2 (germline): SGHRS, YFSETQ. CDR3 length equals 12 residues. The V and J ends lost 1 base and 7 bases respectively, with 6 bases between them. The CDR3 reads CASSLPTNEQFF. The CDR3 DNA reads TGCGCCAGCAGCTTGCCTACGAATGAGCAGTTCTTC.

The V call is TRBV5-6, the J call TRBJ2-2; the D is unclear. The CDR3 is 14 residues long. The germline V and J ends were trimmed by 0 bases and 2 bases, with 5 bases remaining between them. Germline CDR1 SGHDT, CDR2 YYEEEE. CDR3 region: CASSLGTNTGELFF. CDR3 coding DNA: TGTGCCAGCAGCTTGGGCACCAACACCGGGGAGCTGTTTTTT. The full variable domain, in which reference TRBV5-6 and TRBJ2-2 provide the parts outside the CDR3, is DAGVTQSPTHLIKTRGQQVTLRCSPKSGHDTVSWYQQALGQGPQFIFQYYEEEERQRGNFPDRFSGHQFPNYSSELNVNALLLGDSALYLCASSLGTNTGELFFGEGSRLTVL.

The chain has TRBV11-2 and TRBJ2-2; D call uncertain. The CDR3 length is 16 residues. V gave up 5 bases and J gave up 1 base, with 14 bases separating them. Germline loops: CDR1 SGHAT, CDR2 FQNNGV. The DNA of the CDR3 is TGTGCCAGCAGCCCACCGGATGGGCAGAACACCGGGGAGCTGTTTTTT. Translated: CASSPPDGQNTGELFF.

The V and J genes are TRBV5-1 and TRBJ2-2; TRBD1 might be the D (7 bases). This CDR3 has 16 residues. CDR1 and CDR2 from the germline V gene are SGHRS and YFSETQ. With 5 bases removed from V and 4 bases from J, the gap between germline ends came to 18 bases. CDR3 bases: TGCGCCAGCAGGACAGGGCCAGGGGACTTCACCGGGGAGCTGTTTTTT. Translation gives CASRTGPGDFTGELFF.

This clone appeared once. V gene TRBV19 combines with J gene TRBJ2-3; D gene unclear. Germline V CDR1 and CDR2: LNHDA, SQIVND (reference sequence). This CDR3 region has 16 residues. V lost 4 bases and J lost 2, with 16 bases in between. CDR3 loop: CASSTQGFQNTDTQYF. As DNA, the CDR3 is TGTGCCAGTAGTACGCAAGGATTCCAAAACACAGATACGCAGTATTTT.

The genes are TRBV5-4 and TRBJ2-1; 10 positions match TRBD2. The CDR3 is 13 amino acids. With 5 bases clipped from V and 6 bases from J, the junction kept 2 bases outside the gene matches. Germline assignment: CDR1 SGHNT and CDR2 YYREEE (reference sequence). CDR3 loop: CASSSGRSNEQFF. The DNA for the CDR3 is TGTGCCAGCAGTAGCGGGAGGAGCAATGAGCAGTTCTTC.

The chain's CDR3 is CASGLGQSEAFF. The CDR3 DNA sequence: TGTGCTAGTGGCCTAGGACAATCGGAAGCTTTCTTT. The chain recombines TRBV12-5 with TRBJ1-1; possibly TRBD1 for D (5 bases). Per the germline V gene, CDR1 is LGHNT and CDR2 is FRNRAP. V was clipped by 6 bases and J by 8 bases, with 13 bases between them. CDR3 length equals 12 residues.

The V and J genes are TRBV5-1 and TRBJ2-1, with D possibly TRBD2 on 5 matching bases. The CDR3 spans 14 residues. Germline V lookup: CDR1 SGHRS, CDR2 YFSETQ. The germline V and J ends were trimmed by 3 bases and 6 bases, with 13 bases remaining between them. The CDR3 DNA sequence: TGCGCCAGCAGCTCCATGTCCAGCGGCAATGAGCAGTTCTTC. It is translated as CASSSMSSGNEQFF.

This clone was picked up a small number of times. CDR3 DNA: TGTGCCAGTAGTAACAGGGGAGGTAACGAGCAGTACTTC. This translates into CASSNRGGNEQYF. The chain combines TRBV19 with TRBJ2-7; D perhaps matches TRBD1 (7 bases). The germline gives CDR1 LNHDA, CDR2 SQIVND (reference sequence). Trimming left V 4 bases short and J 5 bases short, with 12 bases between. The CDR3 spans 13 residues. Combining the CDR3 with reference TRBV19 and TRBJ2-7 gives the whole variable domain DGGITQSPKYLFRKEGQNVTLSCEQNLNHDAMYWYRQDPGQGLRLIYYSQIVNDFQKGDIAEGYSVSREKKESFPLTVTSAQKNPTAFYLCASSNRGGNEQYFGPGTRLTVT.